What follows are 15 T cell receptor beta chains derived from one specimen sequenced in a study of neurological immune-mediated disorders. TCRdb re-derived calls from the 5' RACE reads in MiXCR, one entry per CDR3 protein. Of about 31,000 distinct CDR3 sequences listed, roughly 15% were seen once; the top ten hold 5% to 6.5%. As to time point: technical triplicate 2. The sequencing input was CD4+ T cells from blood. The source of these receptors is a female donor with HTLV-1-associated myelopathy (HAM/TSP).

This clonotype came up many times. The chain employs TRBV19 and TRBJ2-5; 7 positions agree with TRBD1. CDR1 is LNHDA, CDR2 SQIVND, per germline (reference sequence). There are 14 residues in the CDR3. V was pared by 5 bases and J by 2 bases, with 5 bases of the junction left unmatched. The CDR3 DNA sequence: TGTGCCAGTAGTCGCAGGGGGTATCAAGAGACCCAGTACTTC. The encoded protein is CASSRRGYQETQYF.

The table lists this clonotype with many counts. The chain joins TRBV20-1 to TRBJ2-4; the match to TRBD2 covers 7 bases. The V segment lost 6 bases and the J segment 7 bases; nucleotides outside the gene matches: 21. The CDR3 contains 17 residues. The germline CDR1 and CDR2 sequences are DFQATT and SNEGSKA (reference sequence). The CDR3 nucleotides are TGCAGTGCCAGAACCGGGACTAATCCTACCCCTACGAACATTCAGTACTTC. Its translation: CSARTGTNPTPTNIQYF.

This clonotype was detected many times. This rearrangement joins TRBV5-1 to TRBJ2-3; 8 bases are shared with TRBD1. V shed 5 bases, J shed 4 bases, and the junction held 9 bases outside the gene matches. This CDR3 has 15 amino acids. Germline lookup yields CDR1 SGHRS and CDR2 YFSETQ. In nucleotides, the CDR3 is TGCGCCAGCAGGCCTCGGACAGGGCTGCCAGATACGCAGTATTTT. Amino acid sequence: CASRPRTGLPDTQYF.

The sample holds many counts of this clonotype. The chain employs TRBV24-1 and TRBJ2-3, with D unresolved. This CDR3 has 14 residues. The ends were cut back, 1 base at V and 0 bases at J, with 4 bases in the middle. Germline CDR1 is KGHDR and CDR2 is SFDVKD. CDR3 DNA sequence: TGTGCCACCAGTGATTTCGGGAGCACAGATACGCAGTATTTT. Translating it yields CATSDFGSTDTQYF.

This clonotype was seen many times. This chain joins TRBV7-2 and TRBJ1-5, with D unclear. CDR1 is SGHTA, CDR2 FQGNSA, per germline. V lost 4 bases to trimming and J lost 6 bases, with 16 bases between them. This CDR3 is built from 15 residues. CDR3 nucleotide sequence: TGTGCCAGCAGCTCCCGCGGGGTGGGAGGTCAGCCCCAGCATTTT. The encoded protein is CASSSRGVGGQPQHF. Complete variable domain (other parts from reference TRBV7-2 and TRBJ1-5): GAGVSQSPSNKVTEKGKDVELRCDPISGHTALYWYRQSLGQGLEFLIYFQGNSAPDKSGLPSDRFSAERTGGSVSTLTIQRTQQEDSAVYLCASSSRGVGGQPQHFGDGTRLSIL.

In its sample, this clonotype was seen many times. This chain joins TRBV5-1 and TRBJ2-3; D might be TRBD2 (6 bases). The CDR3 has 15 residues. CDR1 and CDR2 (germline): SGHRS, YFSETQ. V was shortened by 1 base and J by 7 bases, with 16 bases between the two germline ends. The CDR3 spells CASSLFGTDYYTQYF. CDR3 coding DNA: TGCGCCAGCAGCTTGTTCGGGACGGACTACTATACGCAGTATTTT.

This clonotype was recorded many times. The rearrangement joins TRBV20-1 to TRBJ2-3; perhaps TRBD1 as D (5 bases). V lost 6 bases, J lost 2 bases, and 12 bases lay in between. This CDR3 is built from 13 residues. Germline lookup yields CDR1 DFQATT and CDR2 SNEGSKA (reference sequence). The CDR3 region has the DNA TGCAGTGCCCGACAGCAGATCACAGATACGCAGTATTTT. Translation: CSARQQITDTQYF.

This clonotype occurred many times. The chain is built from TRBV29-1 and TRBJ2-2; a possible D gene is TRBD1 (5 bases). Germline V gives CDR1 SQVTM, CDR2 ANQGSEA. The CDR3 spans 14 residues. V was cut by 4 bases and J by 4 bases, with 13 bases left in between. The CDR3 spells CSVVAGRSTGELFF. CDR3 bases: TGCAGCGTTGTTGCAGGGCGGAGCACCGGGGAGCTGTTTTTT.

This clonotype showed up many times. The chain combines TRBV6-1 with TRBJ1-5; the D is unclear. Between the trimmed V and J ends, which lost 2 bases and 3 bases, there was a span of 11 bases. Germline assignment: CDR1 MNHNS and CDR2 SASEGT. The CDR3 consists of 15 residues. Here the CDR3 DNA reads TGTGCCAGCAGTGAATCCCTTACCCTCAATCAGCCCCAGCATTTT. Protein product: CASSESLTLNQPQHF.

CDR3 residues: CASSFLAGEETQYF. Here the CDR3 DNA reads TGTGCCAGCAGCTTTTTAGCGGGGGAGGAGACCCAGTACTTC. J is TRBJ2-5 and V is TRBV7-9; TRBD2 aligns across 9 bases. The ends lost 3 bases at V and 5 bases at J; junction bases unmatched: 4. The CDR3 spans 14 residues. Germline CDR1 and CDR2: SEHNR and FQNEAQ (reference sequence).

This clonotype came up many times. The chain carries TRBV5-1 and TRBJ2-5, with D possibly called TRBD1 or TRBD2 (5 bases each). The CDR3 totals 15 residues. V lost 0 bases and J 1 base, leaving 10 bases between the germline ends. Germline V gene data show CDR1 as SGHRS and CDR2 as YFSETQ. The DNA for the CDR3 is TGCGCCAGCAGCTTGGCCTCGGGACCCCAAGAGACCCAGTACTTC. Translating it yields CASSLASGPQETQYF. The entire variable domain, with the rest obtained from reference TRBV5-1 and TRBJ2-5, is as follows: KAGVTQTPRYLIKTRGQQVTLSCSPISGHRSVSWYQQTPGQGLQFLFEYFSETQRNKGNFPGRFSGRQFSNSRSEMNVSTLELGDSALYLCASSLASGPQETQYFGPGTRLLVL.

In this sample, this clonotype turned up many times. The chain couples TRBV4-2 to TRBJ2-3, with 9 bases aligning to TRBD2. Germline CDR1 is LGHNA and CDR2 is YNFKEQ. This CDR3 is built from 15 residues. Trimming removed 1 base from V and 5 bases from J; junction bases left unmatched: 4. CDR3 amino acids: CASSQGLAGLDTQYF. In DNA, the CDR3 is TGTGCCAGCAGCCAAGGGCTAGCGGGGTTAGATACGCAGTATTTT.

This sequence joins TRBV20-1 and TRBJ1-1; perhaps TRBD1 as D (6 bases). Trimming took 5 bases from V and 9 from J, leaving 13 bases between them. Germline values: CDR1 DFQATT, CDR2 SNEGSKA (reference sequence). This CDR3 contains 11 residues. This CDR3 is CSASQGGQAFF. The CDR3 bases are TGCAGTGCTTCACAGGGAGGGCAAGCTTTCTTT.

This clonotype has ten or more counts. CDR3 sequence reads: CASSLEPNSPLHF. The CDR3 DNA sequence: TGTGCCAGCAGCTTAGAACCAAATTCACCCCTCCACTTT. V and J are TRBV13 and TRBJ1-6; D gene unclear. In germline, CDR1 is PRHDT, CDR2 FYEKMQ (reference sequence). Trimming left V 1 base short and J 7 bases short, with 5 bases between. The CDR3 contains 13 residues. Together with reference TRBV13 and TRBJ1-6, the CDR3 gives the full variable domain: AAGVIQSPRHLIKEKRETATLKCYPIPRHDTVYWYQQGPGQDPQFLISFYEKMQSDKGSIPDRFSAQQFSDYHSELNMSSLELGDSALYFCASSLEPNSPLHFGNGTRLTVT.

In its sample, this clonotype was seen many times. J is TRBJ2-1 and V is TRBV11-2; D is unclear. This CDR3 is built from 17 residues. V was pared by 2 bases and J by 0 bases, with 14 bases between. Germline values: CDR1 SGHAT, CDR2 FQNNGV. The CDR3 DNA reads as TGTGCCAGCAGCTTACGTAACGGACGAAGCTCCTACAATGAGCAGTTCTTC. Translation gives CASSLRNGRSSYNEQFF.